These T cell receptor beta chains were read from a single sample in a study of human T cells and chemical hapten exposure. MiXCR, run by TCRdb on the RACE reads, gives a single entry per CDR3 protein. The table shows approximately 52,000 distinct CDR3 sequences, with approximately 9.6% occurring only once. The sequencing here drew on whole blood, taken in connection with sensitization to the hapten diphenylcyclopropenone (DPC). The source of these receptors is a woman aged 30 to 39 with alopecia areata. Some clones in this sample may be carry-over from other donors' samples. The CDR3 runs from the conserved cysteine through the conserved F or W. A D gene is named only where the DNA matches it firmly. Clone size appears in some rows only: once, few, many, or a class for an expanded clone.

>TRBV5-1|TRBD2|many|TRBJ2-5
CASSLVIAGLQETQYF
TGCGCCAGCAGCTTGGTGATAGCGGGGCTACAAGAGACCCAGTACTTC
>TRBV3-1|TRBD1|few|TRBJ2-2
CASSFGQGSTGELFF
TGTGCCAGCAGCTTCGGACAGGGGAGCACCGGGGAGCTGTTTTTT
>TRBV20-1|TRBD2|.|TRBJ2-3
CSASGLLMTGGADTQYF
TGCAGTGCTTCCGGTTTGCTGATGACGGGAGGGGCAGATACGCAGTATTTT
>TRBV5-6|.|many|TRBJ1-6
CASTESQGPNSPLHF
TGTGCCAGCACCGAATCCCAGGGACCTAATTCACCCCTCCACTTT
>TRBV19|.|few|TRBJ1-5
CASSIFEGRYSNQPQHF
TGTGCCAGTAGTATTTTTGAAGGGAGATATAGCAATCAGCCCCAGCATTTT
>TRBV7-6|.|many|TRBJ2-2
CASSPSPRFTGELFF
TGTGCCAGCAGCCCAAGCCCCCGTTTCACCGGGGAGCTGTTTTTT
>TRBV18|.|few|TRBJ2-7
CASSSQGGEQYF
TGTGCCAGCTCATCACAGGGTGGTGAGCAGTACTTC
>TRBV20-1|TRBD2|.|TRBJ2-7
CSAATRLTSGATYEQYF
TGCAGTGCCGCCACCCGACTCACTAGCGGGGCTACCTACGAGCAGTACTTC
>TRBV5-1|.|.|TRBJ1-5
CASSPDGGGGNQPQHF
TGCGCCAGCAGCCCGGACGGGGGAGGAGGCAATCAGCCCCAGCATTTT
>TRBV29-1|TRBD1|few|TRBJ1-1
CSGTGAMNTEAFF
TGCAGCGGGACAGGGGCAATGAACACTGAAGCTTTCTTT
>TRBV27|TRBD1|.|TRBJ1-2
CASRPGQGAGYTF
TGTGCCAGCAGACCGGGACAGGGGGCAGGCTACACCTTC
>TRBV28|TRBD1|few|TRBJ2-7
CASREQGSYSYEQYF
TGTGCCAGCAGGGAACAGGGGTCCTACTCCTACGAGCAGTACTTC
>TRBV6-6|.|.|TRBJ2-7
CASSLGLSYEQYF
TGTGCCAGCAGTTTAGGACTGTCCTACGAGCAGTACTTC
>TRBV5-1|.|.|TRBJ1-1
CASSLGGGRGTEAFF
TGCGCCAGCAGCTTGGGTGGGGGAAGGGGCACTGAAGCTTTCTTT
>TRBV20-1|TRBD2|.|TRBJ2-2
CSARLLAGGDTGELFF
TGCAGTGCTAGACTCCTAGCGGGGGGAGACACCGGGGAGCTGTTTTTT
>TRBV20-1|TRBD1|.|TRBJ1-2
CSAKRPTGADGYTF
TGCAGTGCTAAGCGCCCGACAGGGGCCGATGGCTACACCTTC
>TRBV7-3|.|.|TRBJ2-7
CASSSSRGHEQYF
TGTGCCAGCAGCTCGTCCAGGGGTCACGAGCAGTACTTC
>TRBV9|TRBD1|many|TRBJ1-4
CASSGGQGEKLFF
TGTGCCAGCAGCGGGGGACAGGGAGAAAAACTGTTTTTT
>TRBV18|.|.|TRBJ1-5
CASSPGEHQPQHF
TGTGCCAGCTCACCAGGGGAACATCAGCCCCAGCATTTT
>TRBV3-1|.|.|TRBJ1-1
CASSHRRNTESEAFF
TGTGCCAGCAGTCACAGACGTAATACCGAGTCTGAAGCTTTCTTT
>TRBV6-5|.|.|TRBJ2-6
CASSYGVSGANVLTF
TGTGCCAGCAGTTATGGGGTTTCTGGGGCCAACGTCCTGACTTTC
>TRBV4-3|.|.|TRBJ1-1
CASSQDRGSKAFF
TGCGCCAGCAGCCAAGATCGTGGGTCCAAAGCTTTCTTT
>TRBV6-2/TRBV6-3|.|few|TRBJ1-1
CASSYDRLNTEAFF
TGTGCCAGCAGTTACGACAGGTTGAACACTGAAGCTTTCTTT
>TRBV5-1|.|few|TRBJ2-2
CASSLAGRGTGELFF
TGCGCCAGCAGCTTGGCTGGACGGGGCACCGGGGAGCTGTTTTTT
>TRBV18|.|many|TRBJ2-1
CASSPPPSGDEQFF
TGTGCCAGCTCACCTCCCCCCTCAGGTGACGAGCAGTTCTTC
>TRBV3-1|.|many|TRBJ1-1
CASSQDPSPGTEAFF
TGTGCCAGCAGCCAAGATCCCAGTCCGGGGACTGAAGCTTTCTTT
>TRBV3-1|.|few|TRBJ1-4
CASSQRSYEKLFF
TGTGCCAGCAGCCAGAGAAGCTATGAAAAACTGTTTTTT
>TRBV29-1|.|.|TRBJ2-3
CSVAPEGDTQYF
TGCAGCGTTGCCCCGGAAGGCGATACGCAGTATTTT
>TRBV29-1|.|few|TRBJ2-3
CSVTRTDTQYF
TGCAGCGTTACCAGGACAGATACGCAGTATTTT
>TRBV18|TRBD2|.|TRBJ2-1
CASFTSGGANEQFF
TGTGCCAGCTTCACTAGCGGGGGGGCCAATGAGCAGTTCTTC
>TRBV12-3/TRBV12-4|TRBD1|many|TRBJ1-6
CASRPPGQRNSPLHF
TGTGCCAGCAGACCGCCGGGACAGAGAAATTCACCCCTCCACTTT
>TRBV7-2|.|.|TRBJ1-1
CASSRVGNTEAFF
TGTGCCAGCAGCCGGGTTGGAAACACTGAAGCTTTCTTT
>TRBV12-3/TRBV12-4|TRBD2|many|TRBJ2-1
CASSFSGGAFNEQFF
TGTGCCAGCAGTTTTTCCGGGGGGGCCTTTAATGAGCAGTTCTTC
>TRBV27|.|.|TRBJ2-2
CASSLGSAGGELFF
TGTGCCAGCAGTTTGGGGAGCGCCGGCGGGGAGCTGTTTTTT
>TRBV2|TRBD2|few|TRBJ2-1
CATRTSGGAYNEQFF
TGTGCCACCAGGACTAGCGGGGGGGCTTACAATGAGCAGTTCTTC
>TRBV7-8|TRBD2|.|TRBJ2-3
CASSLFDSGGPDTQYF
TGTGCCAGCAGCTTGTTCGATAGCGGGGGGCCAGATACGCAGTATTTT
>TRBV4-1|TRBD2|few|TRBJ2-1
CASRNPGTSGGVEQFF
TGCGCCAGCCGAAATCCAGGGACTAGCGGGGGGGTTGAGCAGTTCTTC
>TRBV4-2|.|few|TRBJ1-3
CASSQVSGDTRNTIYF
TGTGCCAGCAGCCAAGTTTCAGGGGATACCAGAAACACCATATATTTT
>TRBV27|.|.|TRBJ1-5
CASSLSPDGKNQPQHF
TGTGCCAGCAGTCTTTCCCCGGACGGGAAGAATCAGCCCCAGCATTTT
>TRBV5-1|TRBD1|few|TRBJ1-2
CASSHGGTGSNYGYTF
TGCGCCAGCAGCCACGGGGGGACAGGGTCTAACTATGGCTACACCTTC
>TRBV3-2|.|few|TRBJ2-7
CASLGGRYEQYF
TGTGCCAGCCTGGGGGGACGCTACGAGCAGTACTTC
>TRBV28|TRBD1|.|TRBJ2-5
CASSSPGQIPKTQYF
TGTGCCAGCAGTAGCCCGGGACAGATACCAAAGACCCAGTACTTC
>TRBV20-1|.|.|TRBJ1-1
CSARASRYTEAFF
TGCAGTGCTAGAGCTTCGCGTTACACTGAAGCTTTCTTT
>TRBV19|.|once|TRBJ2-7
CASSISTGYEQYF
TGTGCCAGTAGTATCTCTACAGGATACGAGCAGTACTTC